Listed here are 27 T cell receptor beta chains from one sample, sequenced in a study of cytomegalovirus exposure and HLA in healthy donors. PCR primers comprised 60 Vbeta and 13 Jbeta primers. Repertoires were generated with immunoSEQ multiplex PCR, while TCRdb's copy carries only in-frame clones and drops some. The sample records approximately 120,000 clones, around 80% being singletons. Sample: PBMCs. These receptors were obtained from a woman in her 30s in good health and CMV-seronegative.

The J gene is TRBJ1-5, the V gene TRBV19; no definite D call. This CDR3 is built from 15 residues. Deletions cut 3 bases from V and 0 bases from J, with 9 bases between. Germline CDR1 reads LNHDA; CDR2 reads SQIVND (reference sequence). CDR3 sequence (DNA): TGTGCCAGTAGTATTTCGGTTAATAGCAATCAGCCCCAGCATTTT. Amino acids: CASSISVNSNQPQHF.

This chain joins TRBV27 and TRBJ2-7, with 10 bases identical to TRBD2. CDR1 and CDR2 (germline): MNHEY, SMNVEV (reference sequence). Trimming cost V 4 bases and J 1 base; bases outside gene matches: 10. This CDR3 region has 17 residues. CDR3 bases: TGTGCCAGCAGTTATAGCGGGGGGTCGTTCGGGTCCTACGAGCAGTACTTC. Protein sequence: CASSYSGGSFGSYEQYF.

This rearrangement joins TRBV5-4 to TRBJ1-2; no reliable D call. V was clipped by 9 bases and J by 0 bases, with 18 bases between them. Germline V gene sequence: CDR1 SGHNT, CDR2 YYREEE (reference sequence). The CDR3 has 15 residues. The CDR3 DNA is TGTGCCATTCACCTCGGAGGCAGGTCTAACTATGGCTACACCTTC. This translates into CAIHLGGRSNYGYTF.

The chain is built from TRBV6-1 and TRBJ2-1, with D possibly being TRBD2 (5 bases). CDR1 MNHNS and CDR2 SASEGT come from the germline V gene. The CDR3 runs to 12 residues. Trimming left V 6 bases short and J 9 bases short, with 12 bases between. CDR3 in amino acids: CASRGVGGEQFF. CDR3 DNA: TGTGCCAGCAGAGGTGTTGGAGGTGAGCAGTTCTTC.

The J gene is TRBJ2-3, the V gene TRBV19; possible D gene TRBD1, 6 bases. Germline-derived CDR1 and CDR2 are LNHDA and SQIVND (reference sequence). The CDR3 totals 14 residues. V was shortened by 4 bases and J by 6 bases, with 14 bases between the two germline ends. As DNA, the CDR3 is TGTGCCAGTAGTAGTGTCAGGGGAAGGGATACGCAGTATTTT. The encoded protein is CASSSVRGRDTQYF.

V usage is TRBV9 and J usage is TRBJ1-1; 9 nucleotides agree with TRBD1. The CDR3 sequence is 15 residues long. V was pared by 4 bases and J by 2 bases, with 6 bases of the junction left unmatched. CDR1 and CDR2 (germline): SGDLS, YYNGEE. DNA for the CDR3: TGTGCCAGCAGCCCCCGGACAGGGGTAAACACTGAAGCTTTCTTT. Translation gives CASSPRTGVNTEAFF.

This clone has a single count. Other DNA sequences in this specimen translate into the identical CDR3. The rearrangement links TRBV15 to TRBJ2-2, with 7 nucleotides matching TRBD1. After removal of 3 bases from V and 5 bases from J, the junction contained 12 bases not matched to a gene. The CDR3 spans 17 residues. Germline values: CDR1 LNHNV, CDR2 YYDKDF (reference sequence). In DNA, the CDR3 is TGTGCCACCAGCAGCGTCAGGGGGTCCTTTGGTACCGGGGAGCTGTTTTTT. This sequence encodes CATSSVRGSFGTGELFF.

V is TRBV27 and J is TRBJ2-1; 11 bases fit TRBD2. Germline V gene lookup returns CDR1 MNHEY and CDR2 SMNVEV (reference sequence). The CDR3 loop spans 16 amino acids. V trimming: 5 bases; J trimming: 4 bases; junction bases outside the gene matches: 7. DNA for the CDR3: TGTGCCAGCAGTATACTAGCGGGAGAGGCGTACAATGAGCAGTTCTTC. Protein product: CASSILAGEAYNEQFF.

This clone was detected only a few times. The chain couples TRBV6-5 to TRBJ1-3; 9 positions match TRBD1. V gave up 0 bases and J gave up 6 bases; unmatched junction bases: 3. Looked up from germline, CDR1 is MNHEY and CDR2 is SVGAGI. The CDR3 covers 15 residues. This chain's CDR3 is CASSYSGQGTNTIYF. The CDR3 region has the DNA TGTGCCAGCAGTTACTCGGGACAGGGAACAAACACCATATATTTT.

The chain joins TRBV19 to TRBJ2-7; possible D gene TRBD2, 6 bases. Germline CDR1 LNHDA, CDR2 SQIVND (reference sequence). The CDR3 totals 15 residues. V lost 3 bases, J lost 2 bases, and 14 bases lay in between. CDR3 in amino acids: CASSIDPGVTYEQYF. CDR3 DNA: TGTGCCAGTAGTATCGACCCGGGAGTGACCTACGAGCAGTACTTC.

The chain recombines TRBV18 with TRBJ1-1; D is perhaps TRBD1 (5 bases). Per germline, CDR1 KGHSH and CDR2 LQKENI. Trimming pared 2 bases from V and 6 bases from J, leaving 13 bases between. The CDR3 contains 14 residues. The CDR3 is CASSPYGQPAEAFF. The CDR3 coding sequence is TGTGCCAGCTCACCATATGGACAACCGGCTGAAGCTTTCTTT.

The V and J genes are TRBV7-2 and TRBJ2-2, with 10 bases identical to TRBD2. The junction had 12 bases not matched to a gene; V was cut back by 7 bases and J by 4 bases. The CDR3 has 17 residues. CDR1 is SGHTA and CDR2 is FQGNSA in the germline V gene. CDR3 in DNA: TGTGCCAGCATAAAGGTATGTAGGACTAGCGGCACCGGGGAGCTGTTTTTT. Translated, it gives CASIKVCRTSGTGELFF.

The gene calls are TRBV15 and TRBJ2-1, with D maybe TRBD1 (6 bases). Germline V gives CDR1 LNHNV, CDR2 YYDKDF (reference sequence). The length of the CDR3 is 15 residues. V was clipped by 0 bases and J by 1 base, with 7 bases between them. CDR3 nucleotides: TGTGCCACCAGCAGAGACAGGGGTTCCTACAATGAGCAGTTCTTC. Its translation is CATSRDRGSYNEQFF.

The chain combines TRBV5-1 with TRBJ2-5; D not certain. Germline values: CDR1 SGHRS, CDR2 YFSETQ. The V end lost 0 bases, the J end lost 0 bases, and 6 bases lay between the germline ends. This CDR3 spans 14 amino acids. The CDR3 loop reads CASSLEAYQETQYF. The CDR3 nucleotides read TGCGCCAGCAGCTTGGAAGCCTACCAAGAGACCCAGTACTTC.

The V gene is TRBV18, the J gene TRBJ1-3, with D uncertain. Germline CDR1 and CDR2: KGHSH and LQKENI. V was trimmed by 5 bases and J by 2 bases, leaving 7 bases between them. This CDR3 has 13 residues. CDR3: CASSEVPGNTIYF. In DNA, the CDR3 is TGTGCCAGCTCAGAGGTCCCTGGAAACACCATATATTTT.

DNA of the CDR3: TGTGCCAGCAGTGAAGTTACAGGGTCTAGCAATCAGCCCCAGCATTTT. Translated: CASSEVTGSSNQPQHF. The chain uses TRBV2 and TRBJ1-5, with D possibly matching TRBD1 (6 bases). The V end was cut by 1 base, the J end by 0 bases, with 10 bases between. The CDR3 spans 16 residues. Germline-derived CDR1 and CDR2 are SNHLY and FYNNEI.

The chain is built from TRBV2 and TRBJ2-1, with 9 bases identical to TRBD2. The J segment lost 4 bases and the V segment lost 5 bases, leaving 0 bases of the junction unmatched. This CDR3 is 13 amino acids long. The germline V gene has CDR1 SNHLY and CDR2 FYNNEI. CDR3 sequence: CASSSGRYNEQFF. CDR3 bases: TGTGCCAGCAGTAGCGGGAGGTACAATGAGCAGTTCTTC.

This clone came up a few times. The CDR3 is CASSFLGALAGEREQFF. The CDR3 DNA follows: TGTGCCAGCAGCTTCTTAGGGGCCCTAGCGGGAGAAAGGGAGCAGTTCTTC. The rearrangement links TRBV5-5 to TRBJ2-1; TRBD2 aligns across 10 bases. Looked up from germline, CDR1 is SGHKS and CDR2 is YYEKEE (reference sequence). The length of the CDR3 is 17 residues. V shed 2 bases, J shed 10 bases, and the junction held 15 bases outside the gene matches.

The V and J genes are TRBV11-2 and TRBJ2-2; 8 nucleotides align to TRBD2. This CDR3 has 15 residues. V was clipped by 4 bases and J by 1 base; unmatched bases: 2. Germline CDR1 SGHAT, CDR2 FQNNGV. The CDR3 is CASSSGTRNTGELFF. The DNA of the CDR3 is TGTGCCAGCAGCTCTGGGACTAGGAACACCGGGGAGCTGTTTTTT.

The chain links TRBV10-3 to TRBJ2-7, with D perhaps matching TRBD1 (6 bases). V lost 6 bases and J 4 bases, leaving 16 bases between the germline ends. The CDR3 is 14 residues long. Per the germline V gene, CDR1 is ENHRY and CDR2 is SYGVKD. The chain's CDR3 is CAISTSVQGYEQYF. CDR3 coding DNA: TGTGCCATCAGCACTTCCGTACAGGGTTACGAGCAGTACTTC.

This chain connects TRBV5-5 to TRBJ2-7; possibly TRBD2 for D (6 bases). The CDR3 sequence is 16 residues long. Trimming cost V 1 base and J 3 bases, with 17 bases left between them. Germline loops: CDR1 SGHKS, CDR2 YYEKEE (reference sequence). The chain's CDR3 is CASSLTRSQDYYEQYF. As DNA, the CDR3 is TGTGCCAGCAGCTTGACCCGTAGCCAGGACTACTACGAGCAGTACTTC.

The chain joins TRBV9 to TRBJ2-5; a possible D gene is TRBD2 (5 bases). This CDR3 region has 15 residues. CDR1 is SGDLS, CDR2 YYNGEE, per germline. Trimming cost V 3 bases and J 5 bases, with 17 bases left between them. CDR3 in DNA: TGTGCCAGCAGCGCTGCCCCGACTACTCGGGAGACCCAGTACTTC. Its translation is CASSAAPTTRETQYF.

This chain uses TRBV5-1 with TRBJ2-3; perhaps TRBD1 as D (6 bases). The CDR3 consists of 15 residues. Germline assignment: CDR1 SGHRS and CDR2 YFSETQ. Trimming took off 2 bases at V and 2 bases at J, with 12 bases between the two ends. The chain's CDR3 is CASSLEDSLTDTQYF. The DNA for the CDR3 is TGCGCCAGCAGCTTAGAGGACAGTCTCACAGATACGCAGTATTTT.

This clone appeared a few times. The rearrangement links TRBV14 to TRBJ2-1; 7 bases align to TRBD2. With 1 base clipped from V and 6 bases from J, the junction kept 0 bases outside the gene matches. Germline lookup yields CDR1 SGHDN and CDR2 FVKESK. The CDR3 is made up of 13 amino acids. The CDR3 region has the DNA TGTGCCAGCAGCCAAGGACTAGCCAATGAGCAGTTCTTC. It codes for CASSQGLANEQFF.

The chain recombines TRBV7-2 with TRBJ2-3; TRBD2 matches at 14 bases. Germline lookup yields CDR1 SGHTA and CDR2 FQGNSA. Trimming took 5 bases from V and 1 from J; bases not matched to a gene: 8. The CDR3 totals 18 residues. The CDR3 spells CASSLRLAGGRGTDTQYF. DNA for the CDR3: TGTGCCAGCAGCCTCAGACTAGCGGGAGGGCGTGGCACAGATACGCAGTATTTT.

The V call is TRBV15, the J call TRBJ2-7; 8 nucleotides line up with TRBD1. V lost 5 bases to trimming and J lost 0 bases; unmatched junction nucleotides: 6. The CDR3 has 15 residues. Germline lookup yields CDR1 LNHNV and CDR2 YYDKDF (reference sequence). The CDR3 region is CATSPGQGLSYEQYF. The CDR3 nucleotides are TGTGCCACCAGCCCAGGACAGGGCCTCTCCTACGAGCAGTACTTC. Based on the CDR3 plus reference TRBV15 and TRBJ2-7, the full variable domain is DAMVIQNPRYQVTQFGKPVTLSCSQTLNHNVMYWYQQKSSQAPKLLFHYYDKDFNNEADTPDNFQSRRPNTSFCFLDIRSPGLGDTAMYLCATSPGQGLSYEQYFGPGTRLTVT.

The chain combines TRBV6-6 with TRBJ1-5, with 9 positions matching TRBD1. This CDR3 spans 14 amino acids. Per germline, CDR1 MNHNY and CDR2 SVGAGI (reference sequence). With V trimmed by 8 bases and J by 2 bases, 4 bases remained unmatched. The CDR3 protein is CASLQGAGNQPQHF. The CDR3 coding sequence is TGTGCCAGCCTACAGGGGGCTGGCAATCAGCCCCAGCATTTT.